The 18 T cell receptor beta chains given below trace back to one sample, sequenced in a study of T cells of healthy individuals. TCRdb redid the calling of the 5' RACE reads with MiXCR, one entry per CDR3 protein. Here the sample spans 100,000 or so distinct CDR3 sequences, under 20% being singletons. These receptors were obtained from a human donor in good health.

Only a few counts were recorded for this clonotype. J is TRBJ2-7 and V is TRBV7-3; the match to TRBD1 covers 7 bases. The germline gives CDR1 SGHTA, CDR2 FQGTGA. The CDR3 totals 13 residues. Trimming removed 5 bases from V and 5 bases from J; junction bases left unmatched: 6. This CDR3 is CASSPDREDEQYF. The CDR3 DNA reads TGTGCCAGCAGCCCTGACAGGGAAGACGAGCAGTACTTC.

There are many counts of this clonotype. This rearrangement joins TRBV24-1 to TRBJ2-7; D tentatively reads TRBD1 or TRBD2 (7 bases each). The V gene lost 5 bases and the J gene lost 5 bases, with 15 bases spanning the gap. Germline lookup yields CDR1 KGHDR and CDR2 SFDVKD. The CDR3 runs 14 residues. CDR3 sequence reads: CATSVGGGNDEQYF. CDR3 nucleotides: TGTGCCACCAGTGTGGGAGGGGGCAACGACGAGCAGTACTTC.

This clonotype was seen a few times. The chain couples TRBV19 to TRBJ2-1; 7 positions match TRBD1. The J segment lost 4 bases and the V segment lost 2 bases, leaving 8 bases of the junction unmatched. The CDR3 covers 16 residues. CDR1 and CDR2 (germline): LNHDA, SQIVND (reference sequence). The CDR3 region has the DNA TGTGCCAGTAGTATAATTGGCAGGGGACAGTACAATGAGCAGTTCTTC. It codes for CASSIIGRGQYNEQFF.

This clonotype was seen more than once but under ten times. The CDR3 DNA sequence: TGCGCCAGCAGCCAAGTATTAGCCCGCCGCTGGGAGTTAAATGAAAAACTGTTTTTT. Its protein product is CASSQVLARRWELNEKLFF. The chain carries TRBV4-3 and TRBJ1-4; D unresolved. CDR1 is LGHNA and CDR2 is YSLEER in the germline V gene. The CDR3 runs to 19 residues. The V and J ends lost 1 base and 5 bases respectively, with 23 bases between them.

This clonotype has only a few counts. CDR3 amino acids: CASSQEGGFNSPLHF. The CDR3 DNA is TGCGCCAGCAGCCAAGAGGGGGGATTCAATTCACCCCTCCACTTT. The chain uses TRBV4-3 and TRBJ1-6; D possibly corresponds to TRBD1 (5 bases). V lost 0 bases and J lost 7, with 10 bases in between. This CDR3 is built from 15 residues. CDR1 is LGHNA, CDR2 YSLEER, per germline.

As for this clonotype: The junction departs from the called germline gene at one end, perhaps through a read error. In nucleotides, the CDR3 is TGTGCCAGCAGTTACTCGGAGACTAGCGGGAGTAAGCAGTATTTT. It is translated as CASSYSETSGSKQYF. This chain links TRBV10-3 with TRBJ2-3; 12 positions agree with TRBD2. The CDR3 contains 15 residues. Germline loops: CDR1 ENHRY, CDR2 SYGVKD.

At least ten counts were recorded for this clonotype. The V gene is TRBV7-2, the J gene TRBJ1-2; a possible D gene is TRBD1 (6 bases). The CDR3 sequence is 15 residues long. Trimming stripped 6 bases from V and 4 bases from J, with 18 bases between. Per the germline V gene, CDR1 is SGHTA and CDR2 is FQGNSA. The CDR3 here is CASSPDQGQTYGYTF. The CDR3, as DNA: TGTGCCAGCAGTCCCGACCAAGGACAGACCTATGGCTACACCTTC.

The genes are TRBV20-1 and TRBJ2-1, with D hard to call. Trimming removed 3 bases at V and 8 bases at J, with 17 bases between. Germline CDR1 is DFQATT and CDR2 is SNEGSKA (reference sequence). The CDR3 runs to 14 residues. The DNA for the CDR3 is TGCAGTGCTAGGAGGTCGGCCTCCGTCGATGAGCAGTTCTTC. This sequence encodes CSARRSASVDEQFF.

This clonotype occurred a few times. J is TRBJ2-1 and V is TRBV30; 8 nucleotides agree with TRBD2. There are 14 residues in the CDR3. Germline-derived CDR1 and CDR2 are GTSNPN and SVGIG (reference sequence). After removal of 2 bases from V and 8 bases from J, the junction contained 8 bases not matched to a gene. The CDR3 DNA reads TGTGCCTGGAGTAAGGGCGGGGGGATCGATGAGCAGTTCTTC. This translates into CAWSKGGGIDEQFF.

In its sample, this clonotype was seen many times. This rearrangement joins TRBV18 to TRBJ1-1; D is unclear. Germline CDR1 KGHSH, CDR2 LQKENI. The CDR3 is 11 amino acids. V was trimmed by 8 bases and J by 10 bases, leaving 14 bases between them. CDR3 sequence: CASAKGLSAFF. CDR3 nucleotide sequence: TGTGCCAGCGCAAAGGGATTGTCAGCTTTCTTT.

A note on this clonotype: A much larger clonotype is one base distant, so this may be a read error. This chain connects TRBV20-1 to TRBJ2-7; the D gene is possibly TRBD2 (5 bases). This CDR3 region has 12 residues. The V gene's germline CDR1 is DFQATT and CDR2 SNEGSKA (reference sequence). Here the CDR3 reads CSARLADYEQHF. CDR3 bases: TGCAGTGCTAGGTTGGCTGACTACGAGCAGCACTTC.

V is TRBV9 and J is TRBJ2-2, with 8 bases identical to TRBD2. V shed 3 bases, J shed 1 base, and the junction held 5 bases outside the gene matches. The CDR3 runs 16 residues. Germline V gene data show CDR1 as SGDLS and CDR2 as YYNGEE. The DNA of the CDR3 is TGTGCCAGCAGCGAGATAGCGGGGTTGAACACCGGGGAGCTGTTTTTT. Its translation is CASSEIAGLNTGELFF.

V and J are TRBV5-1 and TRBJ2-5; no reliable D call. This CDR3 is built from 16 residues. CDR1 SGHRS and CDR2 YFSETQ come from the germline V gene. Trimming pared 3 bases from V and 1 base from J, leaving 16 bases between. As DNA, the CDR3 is TGCGCCAGCAGCTCCTCTGAGCAGTATCCCCAAGAGACCCAGTACTTC. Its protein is CASSSSEQYPQETQYF.

CDR3 region: CASSERRGNQPQHF. In DNA form, the CDR3 reads TGTGCCAGCAGTGAGCGGCGCGGCAATCAGCCCCAGCATTTT. The chain employs TRBV2 and TRBJ1-5; D call uncertain. Germline CDR1 is SNHLY and CDR2 is FYNNEI. This CDR3 is 14 amino acids long. The V and J ends lost 3 bases and 2 bases respectively, with 8 bases between them.

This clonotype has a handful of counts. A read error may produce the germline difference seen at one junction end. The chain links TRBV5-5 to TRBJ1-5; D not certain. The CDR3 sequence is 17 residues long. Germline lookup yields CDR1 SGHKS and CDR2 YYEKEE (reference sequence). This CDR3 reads CASSFVVERPGVQPQQF. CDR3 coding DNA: TGTGCCAGCAGCTTTGTGGTGGAGAGGCCAGGAGTTCAGCCCCAGCAATTT.

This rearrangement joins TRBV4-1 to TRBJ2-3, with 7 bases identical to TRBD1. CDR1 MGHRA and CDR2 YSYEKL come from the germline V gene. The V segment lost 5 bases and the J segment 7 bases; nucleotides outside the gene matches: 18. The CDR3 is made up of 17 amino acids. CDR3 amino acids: CASSTSRTGRGGNTQYF. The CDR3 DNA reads TGCGCCAGCAGCACCTCCCGGACAGGACGAGGGGGAAATACGCAGTATTTT.

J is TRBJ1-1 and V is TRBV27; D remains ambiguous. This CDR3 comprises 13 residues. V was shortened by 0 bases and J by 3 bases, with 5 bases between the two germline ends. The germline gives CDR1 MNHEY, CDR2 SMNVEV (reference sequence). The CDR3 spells CASSLSRYTEAFF. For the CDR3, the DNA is TGTGCCAGCAGTTTATCGAGGTACACTGAAGCTTTCTTT.

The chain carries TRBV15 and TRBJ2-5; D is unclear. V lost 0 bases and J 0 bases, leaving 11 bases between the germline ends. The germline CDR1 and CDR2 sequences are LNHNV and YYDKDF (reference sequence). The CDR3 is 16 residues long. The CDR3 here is CATSRDRTAYQETQYF. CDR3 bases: TGTGCCACCAGCAGAGATAGGACCGCGTACCAAGAGACCCAGTACTTC.